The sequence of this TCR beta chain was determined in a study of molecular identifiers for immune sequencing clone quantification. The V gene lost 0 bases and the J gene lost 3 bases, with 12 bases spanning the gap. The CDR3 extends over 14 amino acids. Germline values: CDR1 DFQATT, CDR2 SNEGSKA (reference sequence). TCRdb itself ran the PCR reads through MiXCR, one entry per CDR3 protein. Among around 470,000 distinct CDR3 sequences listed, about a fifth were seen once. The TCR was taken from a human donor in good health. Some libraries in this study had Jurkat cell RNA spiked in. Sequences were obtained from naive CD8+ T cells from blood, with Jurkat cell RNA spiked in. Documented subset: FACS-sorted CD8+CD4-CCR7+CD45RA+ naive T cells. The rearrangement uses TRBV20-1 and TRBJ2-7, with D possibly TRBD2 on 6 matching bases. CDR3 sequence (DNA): TGCAGTGCTAGAGATGGAGGGGTTGGCTACGAGCAGTACTTC. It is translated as CSARDGGVGYEQYF.